A single T cell receptor (beta chain) is shown here with its context. Its antigen is unknown. The data were taken from a study of response to subunit inactivated influenza vaccine. Findings and limits, study-wide: Authors suggested each seasonal influenza vaccination recruits few new T cells.

TCRdb itself ran the RT-PCR reads through MiXCR, one entry per CDR3 protein. The top ten hold approximately 14% of the sample, which has around 470,000 distinct CDR3 sequences, approximately 6.9% seen once. This specimen was PBMCs from blood, taken roughly 24 months after vaccination. This TCR was recovered from a man aged 50 to 69 who received an inactivated influenza vaccine.

The CDR3 sequence is CATSPGRSNEQFF. CDR3 nucleotides: TGTGCCACCAGCCCCGGGCGCTCCAATGAGCAGTTCTTC. V usage is TRBV15 and J usage is TRBJ2-1, with no clear D. V shed 5 bases and J shed 6 bases, with 11 bases lying between them. Germline CDR1 reads LNHNV; CDR2 reads YYDKDF (reference sequence). The CDR3 totals 13 residues.